The 20 T cell receptor beta chains given below trace back to one sample, sequenced in a study of control samples from healthy donors and cancer patients. TCRdb's table, derived via immunoSEQ multiplex PCR, lists solely in-frame clones and lacks some. The sample has over 100,000 clones; 90% are singletons. Material for sequencing was blood. The receptors stem from a man aged 35 to 55 in good health.

Only a few counts were recorded for this clone. This chain joins TRBV3-1 (or the pseudogene TRBV3-2) and TRBJ1-3; D is uncertain. V gave up 4 bases and J gave up 4 bases, with 14 bases separating them. The CDR3 sequence is 15 residues long. The germline CDR1 and CDR2 sequences are LGHDT and YNNKEL (reference sequence). The CDR3 sequence is CASSLEGWAGNTIYF. The CDR3 DNA is TGTGCCAGCAGCCTGGAAGGGTGGGCCGGAAACACCATATATTTT.

About this clone: The sample has other DNA sequences that encode this CDR3 too. The chain employs TRBV7-2 and TRBJ1-4, with D perhaps matching TRBD1 (6 bases). V gave up 5 bases and J gave up 8 bases, with 9 bases separating them. Germline CDR1 reads SGHTA; CDR2 reads FQGNSA. The length of the CDR3 is 12 residues. The CDR3 nucleotides read TGTGCCAGCAGCCCTCAGGGGGAAAAACTGTTTTTT. It translates to CASSPQGEKLFF.

This chain connects TRBV23-1 to TRBJ2-2; 7 bases align to TRBD2. TRBV23-1 is reported as an ORF; its role is uncertain. J was trimmed by 3 bases and V by 4 bases; bases with no gene match: 26. The CDR3 spans 22 residues. The CDR3 sequence: CASSPLAGEGSATVGHTGELFF. Written as DNA, the CDR3 is TGCGCCAGCAGTCCATTAGCCGGGGAGGGATCCGCAACGGTCGGACACACCGGGGAGCTGTTTTTT.

The table lists this clone with a count of one. V is TRBV2 and J is TRBJ2-1; TRBD1 might be the D (6 bases). Germline V gene lookup returns CDR1 SNHLY and CDR2 FYNNEI. V lost 0 bases to trimming and J lost 8 bases, with 17 bases between them. The CDR3 loop spans 16 amino acids. CDR3 sequence reads: CASSEASGVFYDEQFF. Written as DNA, the CDR3 is TGTGCCAGCAGTGAAGCGTCAGGGGTGTTTTACGATGAGCAGTTCTTC.

The chain couples TRBV3-1 (or the pseudogene TRBV3-2) to TRBJ2-5, with 9 bases matching TRBD1. The V segment lost 2 bases and the J segment 6 bases; nucleotides outside the gene matches: 10. The CDR3 covers 16 residues. The germline gives CDR1 LGHDT, CDR2 YNNKEL (reference sequence). The CDR3 DNA is TGTGCCAGCAGCCAACCCCGGACAGGGGTAAGGCAGACCCAGTACTTC. It translates to CASSQPRTGVRQTQYF.

This chain connects TRBV5-1 to TRBJ1-1; possible D gene TRBD1, 6 bases. Germline-derived CDR1 and CDR2 are SGHRS and YFSETQ. CDR3 size: 15 residues. Trimming stripped 5 bases from V and 1 base from J, with 15 bases between. The CDR3 region is CASSKTGSWNTEAFF. The CDR3, as DNA: TGCGCCAGCAGTAAAACAGGGAGTTGGAACACTGAAGCTTTCTTT.

The CDR3 DNA follows: TGTGCCAGCTCACCACGCCGGCAGGGGGCTGGTGATACGCAGTATTTT. It translates to CASSPRRQGAGDTQYF. The chain uses TRBV18 and TRBJ2-3, with 8 bases identical to TRBD1. V trimming: 1 base; J trimming: 6 bases; junction bases outside the gene matches: 9. The CDR3 is 16 amino acids. Germline CDR1 and CDR2: KGHSH and LQKENI.

The chain combines TRBV6-5 with TRBJ2-5; weak D call: TRBD2 (5 bases). This CDR3 is built from 14 residues. The germline V and J ends were trimmed by 5 bases and 7 bases, with 17 bases remaining between them. Germline V gene data show CDR1 as MNHEY and CDR2 as SVGAGI. The CDR3 here is CASSTPSRVGTQYF. The CDR3 nucleotides are TGTGCCAGCAGTACACCCTCGAGGGTCGGGACCCAGTACTTC.

The V gene is TRBV7-8, the J gene TRBJ2-1; TRBD2 aligns across 12 bases. After removal of 2 bases from V and 8 bases from J, the junction contained 7 bases not matched to a gene. The CDR3 totals 16 residues. The germline gives CDR1 SGHVS, CDR2 FQNEAQ. The CDR3 nucleotides are TGTGCCAGCAGCTTATACGGCCTAGCGGGGGGGCATGAGCAGTTCTTC. Translation gives CASSLYGLAGGHEQFF.

The chain recombines TRBV6-5 with TRBJ2-5; 8 bases line up with TRBD2. Per germline, CDR1 MNHEY and CDR2 SVGAGI. The trim removed 7 bases at V and 2 bases at J, leaving 9 bases unmatched. The CDR3 loop spans 15 amino acids. CDR3: CASTRSGATQETQYF. DNA for the CDR3: TGTGCCAGCACCCGTAGCGGGGCGACTCAAGAGACCCAGTACTTC.

The chain uses TRBV5-6 and TRBJ1-4, with D perhaps matching TRBD1 (5 bases). Germline V lookup: CDR1 SGHDT, CDR2 YYEEEE. With 2 bases removed from V and 8 bases from J, the gap between germline ends came to 10 bases. CDR3 length: 13 amino acids. CDR3 nucleotides: TGTGCCAGCAGCTTCTGGAGGGACGAAAAACTGTTTTTT. Its protein is CASSFWRDEKLFF.

V usage is TRBV14 and J usage is TRBJ2-3; possibly TRBD2 for D (6 bases). The V gene's germline CDR1 is SGHDN and CDR2 FVKESK. This CDR3 spans 15 amino acids. V gave up 0 bases and J gave up 2 bases, with 9 bases separating them. The CDR3 DNA is TGTGCCAGCAGCCAAGATTGGAGGGACACAGATACGCAGTATTTT. Residues: CASSQDWRDTDTQYF.

The chain links TRBV18 to TRBJ2-6; the match to TRBD1 covers 10 bases. V gave up 4 bases and J gave up 3 bases; unmatched junction bases: 3. The germline V gene encodes CDR1 KGHSH and CDR2 LQKENI. This CDR3 is built from 16 residues. DNA of the CDR3: TGTGCCAGCTCACGGACAGGGGGAGATGGGGCCAACGTCCTGACTTTC. Protein sequence: CASSRTGGDGANVLTF. The full variable domain, rest sourced from reference TRBV18 and TRBJ2-6, is NAGVMQNPRHLVRRRGQEARLRCSPMKGHSHVYWYRQLPEEGLKFMVYLQKENIIDESGMPKERFSAEFPKEGPSILRIQQVVRGDSAAYFCASSRTGGDGANVLTFGAGSRLTVL.

The rearrangement uses TRBV2 and TRBJ1-2; D unclear. Trimming took 7 bases from V and 8 from J, leaving 11 bases between them. The CDR3 loop spans 11 amino acids. Germline V lookup: CDR1 SNHLY, CDR2 FYNNEI. CDR3 region: CASTPGVGYTF. The CDR3 DNA reads TGTGCCAGCACTCCCGGGGTCGGCTACACCTTC.

CDR3 nucleotide sequence: TGCAGTGCTAGTATCCAAAATCAGCCCCAGCATTTT. Encoded protein: CSASIQNQPQHF. The gene calls are TRBV20-1 and TRBJ1-5; D is uncertain. This CDR3 comprises 12 residues. Germline CDR1 reads DFQATT; CDR2 reads SNEGSKA (reference sequence). V lost 3 bases to trimming and J lost 4 bases, with 7 bases between them.

This rearrangement joins TRBV19 to TRBJ1-4; D is possibly TRBD1 (5 bases). The CDR3 covers 16 residues. Germline V lookup: CDR1 LNHDA, CDR2 SQIVND (reference sequence). The V gene lost 4 bases and the J gene lost 0 bases, with 12 bases spanning the gap. The DNA of the CDR3 is TGTGCCAGTAGTACGAGGGACGGAGCAACTAATGAAAAACTGTTTTTT. Protein: CASSTRDGATNEKLFF.

CDR3 nucleotide sequence: TGTGCCAGCAGCTTGGAGCTGGGTCGCCGCACAGATACGCAGTATTTT. This translates into CASSLELGRRTDTQYF. The V and J genes are TRBV5-4 and TRBJ2-3; D not resolved. The CDR3 has 16 amino acids. Looked up from germline, CDR1 is SGHNT and CDR2 is YYREEE (reference sequence). Deletions cut 0 bases from V and 1 base from J, with 12 bases between.

This clone was seen a handful of times. The V and J genes are TRBV6-2 or TRBV6-3 and TRBJ1-1; D is undetermined. This CDR3 is built from 15 residues. CDR1 is MNHEY, CDR2 SVGEGT, per germline. Trimming removed 5 bases from V and 8 bases from J, with 21 bases in between. CDR3 nucleotide sequence: TGTGCCAGCAGTACGACCCCCGGGAACTATAGGGAAGCTTTCTTT. Translated, it gives CASSTTPGNYREAFF.

V usage is TRBV7-9 and J usage is TRBJ2-7, with a possible D match to TRBD1 (5 bases). The length of the CDR3 is 12 residues. Trimming left V 3 bases short and J 3 bases short, with 6 bases between. CDR1 is SEHNR and CDR2 is FQNEAQ in the germline V gene (reference sequence). CDR3 sequence: CASSFQGYEQYF. CDR3 sequence (DNA): TGTGCCAGCAGCTTCCAGGGCTACGAGCAGTACTTC.

This clone has a single count. The chain is built from TRBV19 and TRBJ1-4, with TRBD1 matching over 7 bases. Looked up from germline, CDR1 is LNHDA and CDR2 is SQIVND (reference sequence). Unmatched junction bases numbered 9, after V lost 4 bases and J lost 4 bases. The CDR3 is 16 amino acids. The CDR3 DNA reads as TGTGCCAGTAGTAAGGATCACAGGGGTATTAATGAAAAACTGTTTTTT. This translates into CASSKDHRGINEKLFF.